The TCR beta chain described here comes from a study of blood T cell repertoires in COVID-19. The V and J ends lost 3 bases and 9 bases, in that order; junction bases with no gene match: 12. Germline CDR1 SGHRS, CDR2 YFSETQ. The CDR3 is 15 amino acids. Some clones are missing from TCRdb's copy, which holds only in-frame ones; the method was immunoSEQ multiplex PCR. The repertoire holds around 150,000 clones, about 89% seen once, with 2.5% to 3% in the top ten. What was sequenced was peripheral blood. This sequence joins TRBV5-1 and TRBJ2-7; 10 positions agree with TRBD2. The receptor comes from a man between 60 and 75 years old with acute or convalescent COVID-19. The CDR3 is CASSSTSGALSVQYF. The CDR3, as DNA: TGCGCCAGCAGCTCCACTAGCGGGGCCTTGAGTGTGCAGTACTTC. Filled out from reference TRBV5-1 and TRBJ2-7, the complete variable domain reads KAGVTQTPRYLIKTRGQQVTLSCSPISGHRSVSWYQQTPGQGLQFLFEYFSETQRNKGNFPGRFSGRQFSNSRSEMNVSTLELGDSALYLCASSSTSGALSVQYFGPGTRLTVT.